The source of this TCR beta chain is a study of early T cells in non-severe SARS-CoV-2 infection. At the level of the study: Unpaired chains resulted from sequencing bulk RNA of unsorted whole blood. Overall study results and limits: VDJdb matching favored anti-spike CD8 responses, missing private and CD4 specificities.

This CDR3 contains 14 residues. Per the germline V gene, CDR1 is MDHEN and CDR2 is SYDVKM. Trimming removed 3 bases from V and 2 bases from J, with 10 bases in between. Individual cDNA molecules were tagged with unique molecular identifiers. TCRdb used MiXCR to reprocess the 5' RACE reads, holding one entry per CDR3 protein. Of around 81,000 distinct CDR3 sequences in the sample, roughly 13% were seen once. A few counts support this clonotype. The antigen remains unidentified. This receptor was obtained from an adult who was a healthcare worker with PCR-confirmed SARS-CoV-2 infection or an uninfected control (not recorded which). J is TRBJ2-5 and V is TRBV28; D not certain. The specimen sequenced was whole blood. DNA for the CDR3: TGTGCCAGCAGTTTTAGTGGGGATCAAGAGACCCAGTACTTC. Translated: CASSFSGDQETQYF.